One and the same sample provided the 8 T cell receptor beta chains below, sequenced in a study of cytomegalovirus exposure and HLA in healthy donors. PCR involved 60 Vbeta and 13 Jbeta primers. Using immunoSEQ multiplex PCR, the repertoire was profiled, and TCRdb retains in-frame clones only, with some absent. Of more than 95,000 clones listed, over 8% were seen once; the top ten hold roughly 3.1%. The sequenced sample was PBMCs. These receptors were obtained from a man aged 30-40 years in good health and CMV-seronegative.

This clone has just a few counts. V is TRBV10-3 and J is TRBJ2-2, with D perhaps matching TRBD2 (7 bases). CDR3 length: 14 amino acids. Germline V gives CDR1 ENHRY, CDR2 SYGVKD. V lost 8 bases, J lost 5 bases, and 15 bases lay in between. CDR3 protein: CAIDGGGGTGELFF. The CDR3 DNA is TGTGCCATCGACGGAGGGGGGGGAACCGGGGAGCTGTTTTTT.

The J gene is TRBJ1-2, the V gene TRBV11-3; 7 bases map to TRBD1. The CDR3 is 14 residues long. Germline trimming cut 5 bases from V and 7 bases from J; bases unmatched to any gene: 10. CDR1 is SGHNT and CDR2 is YENEEA in the germline V gene. The CDR3 sequence: CASSPSHRGGGYTF. The CDR3 DNA reads as TGTGCCAGCAGCCCAAGCCACAGGGGTGGTGGCTACACCTTC.

This clone was seen once. This chain links TRBV27 with TRBJ2-7; tentatively, D is TRBD1 (6 bases). The V end lost 5 bases, the J end lost 3 bases, and 14 bases lay between the germline ends. Germline V gene data show CDR1 as MNHEY and CDR2 as SMNVEV (reference sequence). The CDR3 contains 14 residues. The CDR3 coding sequence is TGTGCCAGCAGTCAAGGGGGTTTAAGCTACGAGCAGTACTTC. Amino acid sequence: CASSQGGLSYEQYF.

This clone has a handful of counts. The V call is TRBV10-1, the J call TRBJ1-1, with D possibly TRBD1 on 6 matching bases. Germline V gene sequence: CDR1 WNHNN, CDR2 SYGVQD (reference sequence). V shed 3 bases and J shed 3 bases, with 11 bases lying between them. The CDR3 is 14 residues long. Written as DNA, the CDR3 is TGCGCCAGCAGTGAACAGGGAGAATACACTGAAGCTTTCTTT. The encoded protein is CASSEQGEYTEAFF.

This chain uses TRBV15 with TRBJ1-6; D possibly corresponds to TRBD1 (6 bases). The V gene's germline CDR1 is LNHNV and CDR2 YYDKDF (reference sequence). The ends were cut back, 6 bases at V and 5 bases at J, with 17 bases in the middle. There are 16 residues in the CDR3. CDR3 DNA: TGTGCCACCAGGGTGGTAACAGGGCCTAATAATTCACCCCTCCACTTT. Translated: CATRVVTGPNNSPLHF.

This clone was detected only a few times. The chain recombines TRBV6-5 with TRBJ1-5; no firm D call. The CDR3 totals 14 residues. The V end was cut by 0 bases, the J end by 6 bases, with 9 bases between. Germline loops: CDR1 MNHEY, CDR2 SVGAGI. In DNA, the CDR3 is TGTGCCAGCAGTTACTCTTGGACTCCTCAGCCCCAGCATTTT. It codes for CASSYSWTPQPQHF.

The chain employs TRBV6-5 and TRBJ2-2; 9 bases line up with TRBD1. From germline, CDR1 is MNHEY and CDR2 SVGAGI. V trimming: 2 bases; J trimming: 5 bases; junction bases outside the gene matches: 3. This CDR3 is built from 15 residues. CDR3: CASSYGDRGTGELFF. DNA for the CDR3: TGTGCCAGCAGTTACGGAGACAGGGGGACCGGGGAGCTGTTTTTT.

J is TRBJ1-6 and V is TRBV19; D is undetermined. Germline V gene lookup returns CDR1 LNHDA and CDR2 SQIVND (reference sequence). V lost 3 bases to trimming and J lost 9 bases, with 6 bases between them. This CDR3 is built from 12 residues. Written as DNA, the CDR3 is TGTGCCAGTAGTATCCGTTCTTCACCCCTCCACTTT. This gives the protein CASSIRSSPLHF. Complete variable domain (other parts from reference TRBV19 and TRBJ1-6): DGGITQSPKYLFRKEGQNVTLSCEQNLNHDAMYWYRQDPGQGLRLIYYSQIVNDFQKGDIAEGYSVSREKKESFPLTVTSAQKNPTAFYLCASSIRSSPLHFGNGTRLTVT.